This T cell receptor beta chain was retrieved from a study of OX40 agonist ivuxolimab in advanced cancers. The wider study: Patients undergoing dose escalation presented with hepatocellular carcinoma, melanoma, renal cell or head and neck cancer.

Trimming cost V 7 bases and J 8 bases; bases outside gene matches: 6. Germline CDR1 and CDR2: SQVTM and ANQGSEA. The CDR3 totals 13 residues. The protocol was immunoSEQ multiplex PCR, while the TCRdb copy is restricted to in-frame clones and leaves out a portion. Of approximately 58,000 clones listed, 80% to 90% are singletons. This TCR derives from an adult with an advanced solid tumor such as melanoma, head and neck, liver or kidney cancer. The sequences come from CD4+ or CD8+ T cells sorted from blood, collected in a trial of the OX40 agonist ivuxolimab. This sequence joins TRBV29-1 and TRBJ2-1, with 12 positions matching TRBD2. The CDR3 nucleotides read TGCAGCGGTGAGACTAGCGGGAGTTATGAGCAGTTCTTC. Translated, it gives CSGETSGSYEQFF.